These 15 T cell receptor beta chains came from one sample sequenced in a study of cytomegalovirus exposure and HLA in healthy donors. The PCR had 60 Vbeta and 13 Jbeta primers. Sequencing used immunoSEQ multiplex PCR; TCRdb keeps in-frame clones, though not all of them. The repertoire holds about 90,000 clones, with 50% to 75% as singletons. Sequencing was done on a sample of PBMCs. The receptors derive from a man aged 25 to 45 in good health and CMV-seronegative.

The V call is TRBV7-6, the J call TRBJ1-2; D is perhaps TRBD1 (5 bases). V gave up 4 bases and J gave up 2 bases, with 17 bases separating them. This CDR3 has 16 amino acids. CDR1 is SGHVS, CDR2 FNYEAQ, per germline. The CDR3 sequence is CASSSLGIQGNYGYTF. DNA for the CDR3: TGTGCCAGCAGCTCCCTAGGAATTCAGGGCAACTATGGCTACACCTTC.

This clone was seen a few times. The rearrangement links TRBV2 to TRBJ2-4; 7 bases map to TRBD1. V shed 6 bases and J 9 bases; nucleotides not matched to a gene: 8. Germline V gene data show CDR1 as SNHLY and CDR2 as FYNNEI. This CDR3 region has 13 residues. The CDR3 region is CASRGTVHGIQYF. DNA for the CDR3: TGTGCCAGCAGGGGGACAGTTCATGGCATTCAGTACTTC.

This clone was picked up one time. The CDR3 sequence: CAWRGAGGNQPQHF. As DNA, the CDR3 is TGTGCCTGGAGGGGGGCGGGGGGCAATCAGCCCCAGCATTTT. The chain couples TRBV30 to TRBJ1-5; D is possibly TRBD1 (6 bases). V dropped 3 bases and J dropped 2 bases, with 11 bases sitting between them. The CDR3 has 14 amino acids. Germline V gene sequence: CDR1 GTSNPN, CDR2 SVGIG (reference sequence).

This clone was found a few times. CDR3 DNA sequence: TGTGCCTGGAGGGACAGGGTGGGAGAGAACACTGAAGCTTTCTTT. Its protein is CAWRDRVGENTEAFF. This chain connects TRBV30 to TRBJ1-1; the match to TRBD1 covers 8 bases. The CDR3 has 15 amino acids. The ends lost 3 bases at V and 1 base at J; junction bases unmatched: 7. Germline V gives CDR1 GTSNPN, CDR2 SVGIG (reference sequence).

The rearrangement joins TRBV19 to TRBJ2-1; tentative D call: TRBD1 (5 bases). V lost 5 bases and J lost 4, with 9 bases in between. This CDR3 spans 13 amino acids. In germline, CDR1 is LNHDA, CDR2 SQIVND (reference sequence). The CDR3 DNA reads TGTGCCAGTAGTGCCAGGGTATACAATGAGCAGTTCTTC. Protein product: CASSARVYNEQFF.

This chain connects TRBV7-9 to TRBJ2-7; TRBD2 matches 8 bases. V lost 0 bases, J lost 6 bases, and 13 bases stayed unmatched. Per germline, CDR1 SEHNR and CDR2 FQNEAQ (reference sequence). This CDR3 contains 17 residues. CDR3 in DNA: TGTGCCAGCAGCTTAGCGGGTAGCGGGACCACCCGGGGCGAGCAGTACTTC. This translates into CASSLAGSGTTRGEQYF.

This clone was observed once. The chain uses TRBV6-5 and TRBJ2-7; a weak D match, TRBD1 (6 bases). Trimming removed 5 bases at V and 7 bases at J, with 21 bases between. CDR1 and CDR2 from the germline V gene are MNHEY and SVGAGI. The CDR3 extends over 15 amino acids. As DNA, the CDR3 is TGTGCCAGCAGTCCGCAGGGGTCGAAAGGGGGAGAGCAGTACTTC. Translated, it gives CASSPQGSKGGEQYF.

The rearrangement uses TRBV7-2 and TRBJ2-3; D perhaps matches TRBD2 (5 bases). Trimming stripped 3 bases from V and 2 bases from J, with 12 bases between. The CDR3 has 15 amino acids. Germline V gene lookup returns CDR1 SGHTA and CDR2 FQGNSA. The CDR3 reads CASSFHPGSTDTQYF. As DNA, the CDR3 is TGTGCCAGCAGCTTTCATCCGGGATCCACAGATACGCAGTATTTT.

The chain couples TRBV10-3 to TRBJ1-1; D is unclear. Trimming stripped 0 bases from V and 4 bases from J, with 6 bases between. Germline CDR1 is ENHRY and CDR2 is SYGVKD. The CDR3 totals 13 residues. CDR3 region: CAISESGGTEAFF. The CDR3 DNA reads TGTGCCATCAGTGAGTCAGGCGGCACTGAAGCTTTCTTT.

This clone has just a few counts. The V and J genes are TRBV9 and TRBJ2-3; 7 bases fit TRBD1. Germline lookup yields CDR1 SGDLS and CDR2 YYNGEE. The CDR3 contains 16 residues. After removal of 4 bases from V and 1 base from J, the junction contained 9 bases not matched to a gene. Here the CDR3 reads CASSFTGDEGTDTQYF. The CDR3 DNA sequence: TGTGCCAGCAGCTTCACAGGGGACGAGGGCACAGATACGCAGTATTTT. Together with reference TRBV9 and TRBJ2-3, the CDR3 gives the full variable domain: DSGVTQTPKHLITATGQRVTLRCSPRSGDLSVYWYQQSLDQGLQFLIQYYNGEERAKGNILERFSAQQFPDLHSELNLSSLELGDSALYFCASSFTGDEGTDTQYFGPGTRLTVL.

The rearrangement joins TRBV6-5 to TRBJ1-2; possibly TRBD1 for D (6 bases). Germline loops: CDR1 MNHEY, CDR2 SVGAGI. Trimming took 6 bases from V and 3 from J, leaving 8 bases between them. The CDR3 length is 12 residues. Here the CDR3 DNA reads TGTGCCAGCAGACAGGGAGACTATGGCTACACCTTC. Translation gives CASRQGDYGYTF.

The gene calls are TRBV27 and TRBJ2-7; tentatively, D is TRBD1 (5 bases). There are 18 residues in the CDR3. V lost 0 bases and J 2 bases, leaving 20 bases between the germline ends. Germline CDR1 and CDR2: MNHEY and SMNVEV (reference sequence). The chain's CDR3 is CASSLSRSKGYPTYEQYF. CDR3 nucleotides: TGTGCCAGCAGTTTATCGCGAAGTAAGGGGTATCCGACCTACGAGCAGTACTTC.

The V gene is TRBV7-9, the J gene TRBJ2-3; 11 nucleotides align to TRBD2. The CDR3 runs to 15 residues. Germline assignment: CDR1 SEHNR and CDR2 FQNEAQ (reference sequence). V was pared by 5 bases and J by 2 bases, with 3 bases of the junction left unmatched. The CDR3 DNA reads TGTGCCAGCAGCCGACTAGCGGGGCTCACAGATACGCAGTATTTT. This codes for CASSRLAGLTDTQYF.

This clone has more than one count but fewer than ten. The chain uses TRBV6-1 and TRBJ1-3; no clear D gene. V lost 1 base and J 3 bases, leaving 13 bases between the germline ends. Per the germline V gene, CDR1 is MNHNS and CDR2 is SASEGT. This CDR3 region has 16 residues. The CDR3 nucleotides are TGTGCCAGCAGTGAAGAAGAGACACGCTATGGAAACACCATATATTTT. Its translation: CASSEEETRYGNTIYF.

V is TRBV6-5 and J is TRBJ1-1, with unresolved D. V lost 8 bases, J lost 5 bases, and 15 bases lay in between. This CDR3 region has 13 residues. Germline CDR1 reads MNHEY; CDR2 reads SVGAGI. This CDR3 reads CASGRAAETEAFF. CDR3 DNA sequence: TGTGCCAGCGGGCGGGCCGCGGAGACTGAAGCTTTCTTT.